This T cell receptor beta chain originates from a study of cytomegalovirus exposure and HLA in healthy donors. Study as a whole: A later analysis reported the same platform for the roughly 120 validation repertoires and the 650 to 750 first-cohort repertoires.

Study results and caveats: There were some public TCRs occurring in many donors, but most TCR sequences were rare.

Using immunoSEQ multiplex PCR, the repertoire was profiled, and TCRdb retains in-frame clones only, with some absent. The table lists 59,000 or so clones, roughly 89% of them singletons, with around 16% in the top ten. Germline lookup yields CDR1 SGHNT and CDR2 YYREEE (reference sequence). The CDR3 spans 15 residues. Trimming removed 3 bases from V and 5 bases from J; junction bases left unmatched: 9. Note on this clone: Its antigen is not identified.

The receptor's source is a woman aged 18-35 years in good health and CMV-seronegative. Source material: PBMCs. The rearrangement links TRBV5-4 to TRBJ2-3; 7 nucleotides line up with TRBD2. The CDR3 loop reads CASSSRRGVLDTQYF. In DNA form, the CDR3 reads TGTGCCAGCAGCTCCCGCCGGGGGGTATTAGATACGCAGTATTTT.